These 12 T cell receptor beta chains were sequenced from one sample in a study of CD8 T cells in ankylosing spondylitis. One entry per CDR3 protein results from TCRdb running MiXCR on the 5' RACE reads. This table holds hundreds of thousands of distinct CDR3 sequences, more than 20% found once. The sequencing input was blood, either unsorted or a sorted T cell fraction (not recorded which). The receptors originated from a male donor with ankylosing spondylitis or in good health (not recorded which).

In this sample, this clonotype turned up a few times. The chain has TRBV5-1 and TRBJ1-1; D gene uncertain. Germline loops: CDR1 SGHRS, CDR2 YFSETQ. The CDR3 is 12 residues long. The V gene lost 5 bases and the J gene lost 7 bases, with 12 bases spanning the gap. CDR3 loop: CASRAGYDEAFF. DNA for the CDR3: TGCGCCAGCAGAGCCGGGTACGATGAAGCTTTCTTT.

The sample holds a few counts of this clonotype. CDR3 protein: CASSHGGSNEQFF. The CDR3 DNA reads as TGTGCCAGCAGCCACGGGGGGTCCAATGAGCAGTTCTTC. This chain connects TRBV12-3 or TRBV12-4 to TRBJ2-1, with 7 bases lining up with TRBD2. The CDR3 length is 13 residues. The trim removed 6 bases at V and 6 bases at J, leaving 5 bases unmatched.

This clonotype has a single count. The chain joins TRBV30 to TRBJ2-1, with 7 bases identical to TRBD2. The CDR3 totals 13 residues. Germline V gene lookup returns CDR1 GTSNPN and CDR2 SVGIG (reference sequence). CDR3 sequence: CAAGRGSYNEQFF. CDR3 nucleotide sequence: TGTGCGGCTGGGCGGGGGTCCTACAATGAGCAGTTCTTC.

The chain has TRBV6-6 and TRBJ2-1; D not resolved. Germline loops: CDR1 MNHNY, CDR2 SVGAGI (reference sequence). CDR3 size: 12 residues. V lost 0 bases to trimming and J lost 10 bases, with 7 bases between them. This chain's CDR3 is CASSYSTREQFF. As DNA, the CDR3 is TGTGCCAGCAGTTACTCGACGCGCGAGCAGTTCTTC.

The table lists this clonotype with a few counts. The V and J genes are TRBV20-1 and TRBJ2-7; D assignment may be TRBD1 or TRBD2 (6 bases each). Trimming cost V 0 bases and J 1 base, with 10 bases left between them. CDR1 is DFQATT, CDR2 SNEGSKA, per germline (reference sequence). This CDR3 has 14 residues. CDR3 in amino acids: CSAREGGPSYEQYF. The CDR3 coding sequence is TGCAGTGCTAGAGAAGGGGGGCCTTCCTACGAGCAGTACTTC.

The chain links TRBV7-9 to TRBJ2-7; 10 bases map to TRBD1. The CDR3 is 15 residues long. Losses at the gene ends were 5 bases for V and 1 base for J; bases not matched to a gene: 5. Germline values: CDR1 SEHNR, CDR2 FQNEAQ (reference sequence). This CDR3 is CASSAGQGISYEQYF. CDR3 nucleotide sequence: TGTGCCAGCAGCGCGGGACAGGGGATTTCCTACGAGCAGTACTTC.

This clonotype was seen ten or more times. The CDR3 loop is CASSLRDNPYNDEQFF. The CDR3 DNA reads TGTGCCAGCAGTTTAAGGGATAACCCTTACAATGATGAGCAGTTCTTC. V gene TRBV12-3 or TRBV12-4 combines with J gene TRBJ2-1; no clear D. Deletions cut 2 bases from V and 8 bases from J, with 19 bases between. This CDR3 contains 16 residues.

This chain uses TRBV19 with TRBJ2-7, with 10 bases fitting TRBD2. V was pared by 6 bases and J by 5 bases, with 10 bases of the junction left unmatched. CDR1 and CDR2 (germline): LNHDA, SQIVND (reference sequence). The length of the CDR3 is 15 residues. The CDR3 DNA reads TGTGCCAGTAGCCCGAATAGCGGGGGGCTTAACGAGCAGTACTTC. Residues: CASSPNSGGLNEQYF.

This clonotype appeared a few times. The chain has TRBV12-3 or TRBV12-4 and TRBJ1-4; D not certain. V was clipped by 5 bases and J by 8 bases, with 12 bases between them. This CDR3 spans 13 amino acids. The CDR3, as DNA: TGTGCCAGCAGTGCCCTGGGCGACGAAAAACTGTTTTTT. Translated: CASSALGDEKLFF.

The chain carries TRBV27 and TRBJ2-1; D perhaps matches TRBD1 (5 bases). The CDR3 runs 16 residues. V shed 5 bases and J shed 4 bases, with 18 bases lying between them. Per the germline V gene, CDR1 is MNHEY and CDR2 is SMNVEV (reference sequence). As DNA, the CDR3 is TGTGCCAGCAGTCCCAGACCAGGGCTAACGTACAATGAGCAGTTCTTC. Its translation is CASSPRPGLTYNEQFF.

CDR3 loop: CASSLEGGWETQYF. The CDR3 nucleotides read TGTGCCAGCAGCTTAGAAGGGGGATGGGAGACCCAGTACTTC. The rearrangement joins TRBV7-8 to TRBJ2-5; D might be TRBD1 (6 bases). CDR1 is SGHVS, CDR2 FQNEAQ, per germline. The V and J ends lost 1 base and 5 bases respectively, with 11 bases between them. The CDR3 length is 14 residues.

The sample holds a few counts of this clonotype. V gene TRBV29-1 combines with J gene TRBJ2-7, with D perhaps matching TRBD1 (7 bases). From germline, CDR1 is SQVTM and CDR2 ANQGSEA. The CDR3 extends over 14 amino acids. Trimming took 6 bases from V and 1 from J, leaving 16 bases between them. In DNA form, the CDR3 reads TGCAGCGTGACAGGGACTCCTAATTCCTACGAGCAGTACTTC. Translated: CSVTGTPNSYEQYF.